This T cell receptor beta chain was observed in a study of blood T cell repertoires in COVID-19. Across the study: Researchers got acute and convalescent COVID-19 samples from the United States, Italy and Spain. The analysed material was cDNA or gDNA that came from T cells, B-cell-depleted T cells, or PBMCs.

The CDR3 has 15 residues. V was clipped by 3 bases and J by 0 bases, with 6 bases between them. Germline lookup yields CDR1 SGHTA and CDR2 FQGTGA. Clones were read by immunoSEQ multiplex PCR, and TCRdb kept only the in-frame ones, dropping some. The sample carries 150,000 or so clones, less than 85% recorded once. This sequence originates from an elderly woman with acute or convalescent COVID-19. The gene calls are TRBV7-3 and TRBJ2-6; D perhaps matches TRBD2 (6 bases). The sample consisted of peripheral blood. The CDR3 loop is CASSLRDSGANVLTF. The CDR3 DNA reads as TGTGCCAGCAGCTTGCGGGACTCTGGGGCCAACGTCCTGACTTTC.